This is a list of T cell receptor beta chains from one sample in a study of T cells in Graves' hyperthyroidism and ophthalmopathy. TCRdb re-analysed the multiplex PCR reads in MiXCR, keeping a single row per CDR3 protein. Of around 420,000 distinct CDR3 sequences in the sample, about 13% were seen once. The sample taken for sequencing was blood. The receptors originated from a young woman with Graves' hyperthyroidism. CDR3s leave out the opening cysteine and the closing phenylalanine or tryptophan. A row's size may be missing; if present it is once, few, many or a size class.

V gene: TRBV20-1
J gene: TRBJ2-1
clone size: .
CDR3 protein: SATDRGGYNEQF

V gene: TRBV20-1
J gene: TRBJ1-6
clone size: few
CDR3 protein: SASNPSPLH

V gene: TRBV9
J gene: TRBJ2-7
clone size: .
CDR3 protein: ASSVTRESYEQY

V gene: TRBV4-1
J gene: TRBJ2-1
clone size: many
CDR3 protein: ASSQDPGLDYNEQF

V gene: TRBV28
J gene: TRBJ1-3
clone size: few
CDR3 protein: ASRTGGRNTIY

V gene: TRBV29-1
J gene: TRBJ1-5
clone size: many
CDR3 protein: SDDPTGNGNQPQH

V gene: TRBV3-1
J gene: TRBJ2-3
clone size: many
CDR3 protein: ASSQDLGVGGTQY

V gene: TRBV2
J gene: TRBJ1-1
clone size: many
CDR3 protein: ASRPQGAGGRTEAF

V gene: TRBV6-1
J gene: TRBJ2-5
clone size: .
CDR3 protein: ASSQTANQETQY

V gene: TRBV30
J gene: TRBJ2-1
clone size: many
CDR3 protein: ACASGGSYNEQF